These 10 T cell receptor beta chains came from one sample sequenced in a study of cytomegalovirus exposure and HLA in healthy donors. PCR primers comprised 60 Vbeta and 13 Jbeta primers. The table came from immunoSEQ multiplex PCR; TCRdb's copy has only in-frame clones and leaves some out. This table holds roughly 180,000 clones, about four fifths found once. Sequencing was done on a sample of PBMCs. These receptors came from a female donor in good health and CMV-seronegative.

The chain employs TRBV21-1 and TRBJ2-5; the D call TRBD1 from the table was never checked on the DNA. The DNA end favors TRBJ2-7, so the J call may be wrong. TRBV21-1 is given as a pseudogene. The CDR3 sequence is 16 residues long. CDR3 in amino acids: CASSSQAGTGIHEQYF. The DNA of the CDR3 is TGTGCCAGCAGCTCTCAAGCCGGGACAGGGATCCACGAGCAGTACTTC.

The V and J genes are TRBV7-6 and TRBJ1-6; 9 bases fit TRBD1. The CDR3 runs to 15 residues. Losses at the gene ends were 5 bases for V and 5 bases for J; bases not matched to a gene: 4. The germline CDR1 and CDR2 sequences are SGHVS and FNYEAQ. CDR3 loop: CASSNGQGNNSPLHF. CDR3 nucleotides: TGTGCCAGCAGCAATGGACAGGGGAATAATTCACCCCTCCACTTT.

This clone was detected once. The V and J genes are TRBV27 and TRBJ1-6, with D maybe TRBD1 (6 bases). The CDR3 covers 14 residues. V lost 10 bases and J 6 bases, leaving 16 bases between the germline ends. Germline CDR1 and CDR2: MNHEY and SMNVEV (reference sequence). CDR3: CAITTSGVNSPLHF. DNA for the CDR3: TGTGCCATCACGACCTCAGGGGTTAATTCACCCCTCCACTTT.

The rearrangement links TRBV4-2 to TRBJ2-7, with D possibly TRBD2 on 6 matching bases. The germline V gene encodes CDR1 LGHNA and CDR2 YNFKEQ. Trimming pared 1 base from V and 6 bases from J, leaving 10 bases between. The CDR3 sequence is 13 residues long. The CDR3 loop is CASSQVAGSEQYF. The CDR3 DNA reads TGTGCCAGCAGCCAAGTGGCCGGGAGCGAGCAGTACTTC.

The chain is built from TRBV11-2 and TRBJ2-7; possible D gene TRBD1, 6 bases. This CDR3 is 14 amino acids long. The V end lost 4 bases, the J end lost 5 bases, and 15 bases lay between the germline ends. Germline V gene sequence: CDR1 SGHAT, CDR2 FQNNGV. The CDR3 DNA is TGTGCCAGCAGCTCCGTCAGGGGAAGAAACGAGCAGTACTTC. Protein: CASSSVRGRNEQYF.

As regards this clone: Sequence at one end of the junction differs from germline and may be a read error. The V gene is TRBV7-9, the J gene TRBJ1-6; D gene unclear. Germline CDR1 reads SEHNR; CDR2 reads FQNEAQ (reference sequence). The CDR3 spans 15 residues. The CDR3 DNA reads TGTTCCAGCAGCCCCGGGAGCTCCTATAATTCACCCCTCCACTTT. This encodes CSSSPGSSYNSPLHF.

The CDR3 sequence: CASSFESGSWGEQYF. Written as DNA, the CDR3 is TGTGCCAGCAGTTTTGAAAGCGGGAGTTGGGGCGAGCAGTACTTC. This rearrangement joins TRBV27 to TRBJ2-7; TRBD2 agrees at 8 bases. This CDR3 spans 15 amino acids. Germline loops: CDR1 MNHEY, CDR2 SMNVEV (reference sequence). Trimming at V came to 3 bases and at J to 6 bases, leaving 10 bases not matched to a gene.

V is TRBV27 and J is TRBJ2-3; possible D gene TRBD2, 5 bases. The CDR3 covers 13 residues. The germline CDR1 and CDR2 sequences are MNHEY and SMNVEV (reference sequence). The V end lost 6 bases, the J end lost 2 bases, and 9 bases lay between the germline ends. DNA for the CDR3: TGTGCCAGCAGACCGGGGATCACAGATACGCAGTATTTT. The encoded protein is CASRPGITDTQYF.

V is TRBV11-1 and J is TRBJ2-3; the D is unclear. Trimming removed 0 bases at V and 1 base at J, with 8 bases between. CDR3 size: 15 residues. CDR1 and CDR2 (germline): SGHAT, FQDESV (reference sequence). The chain's CDR3 is CASSLARLRTDTQYF. The CDR3 region has the DNA TGTGCCAGCAGCTTAGCGCGACTTCGCACAGATACGCAGTATTTT.

The chain recombines TRBV9 with TRBJ2-7, with TRBD2 as a possible D gene (6 bases). The CDR3 totals 15 residues. Trimming removed 0 bases from V and 2 bases from J, with 12 bases in between. The germline gives CDR1 SGDLS, CDR2 YYNGEE. The CDR3 reads CASSVGGGAAYEQYF. The DNA of the CDR3 is TGTGCCAGCAGCGTAGGGGGCGGGGCGGCCTACGAGCAGTACTTC.